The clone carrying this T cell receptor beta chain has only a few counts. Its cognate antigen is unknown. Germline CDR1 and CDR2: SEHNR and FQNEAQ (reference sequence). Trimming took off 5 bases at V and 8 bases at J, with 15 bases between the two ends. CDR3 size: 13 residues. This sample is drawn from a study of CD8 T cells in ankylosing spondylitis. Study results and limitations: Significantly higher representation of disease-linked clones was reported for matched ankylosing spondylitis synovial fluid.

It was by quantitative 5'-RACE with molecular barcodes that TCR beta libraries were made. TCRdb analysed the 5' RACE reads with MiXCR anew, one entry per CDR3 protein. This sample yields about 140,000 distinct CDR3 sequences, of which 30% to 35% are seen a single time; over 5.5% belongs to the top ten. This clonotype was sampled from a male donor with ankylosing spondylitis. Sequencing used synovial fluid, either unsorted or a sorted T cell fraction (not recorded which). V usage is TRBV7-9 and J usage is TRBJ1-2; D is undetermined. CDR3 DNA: TGTGCCAGCAGCGGGTATGCGGGCCTGGGCTACACCTTC. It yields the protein CASSGYAGLGYTF.